This TCR beta chain derives from a study of TIL therapy for anti-PD-1-resistant metastatic lung cancer. In the study overall: Four tumors were EGFR-mutant and two were ALK-rearranged. General study points: Compared with baseline intratumoral T cells, expanded TIL cultures were more clonal and less diverse (around 5.7% vs 31%).

The time point here: pre-treatment sample, taken before nivolumab and TIL therapy. Tumor tissue came from excised metastases, mostly pleural nodules or supraclavicular lymph nodes. Tumors were harvested before any PD-1/PD-L1 blockade. V shed 5 bases, J shed 5 bases, and the junction held 9 bases outside the gene matches. Germline values: CDR1 MDHEN, CDR2 SYDVKM. The CDR3 has 14 residues. The libraries were made with immunoSEQ v3. Each library reached some 2 million read pairs, or about 5-6 million at deep level. Profiled with immunoSEQ multiplex PCR; TCRdb holds only in-frame clones, not every one. This table has under 100,000 clones, just over 65% appearing once. This clone was picked up a small number of times. The target antigen is unknown.

The sample here was tumor tissue, taken at baseline. This clonotype was sampled from a person aged 25-80 years with non-small cell lung cancer. The gene calls are TRBV28 and TRBJ2-7, with TRBD1 matching over 7 bases. The CDR3: CASSPPGQLDEQYF. CDR3 DNA sequence: TGTGCCAGCAGTCCCCCGGGACAGCTTGACGAGCAGTACTTC.